The 31 T cell receptor beta chains below were found in one sample sequenced in a study of cytomegalovirus exposure and HLA in healthy donors. Primers for the PCR totalled 60 Vbeta and 13 Jbeta. Sequencing used immunoSEQ multiplex PCR; TCRdb keeps in-frame clones, though not all of them. With tens of thousands of clones in the sample, the ten largest clones hold about 4.5%. Sequenced: PBMCs. All receptors derive from a middle-aged woman in good health and CMV-seropositive.

The chain uses TRBV6-1 and TRBJ1-2, with D uncertain. The CDR3 runs to 13 residues. CDR1 MNHNS and CDR2 SASEGT come from the germline V gene. Trimming took 6 bases from V and 1 from J, leaving 9 bases between them. CDR3 in DNA: TGTGCCAGCAGCCCCGGTTATAACTATGGCTACACCTTC. Amino acids: CASSPGYNYGYTF.

The chain carries TRBV7-2 and TRBJ1-1; D remains unclear. The length of the CDR3 is 12 residues. From germline, CDR1 is SGHTA and CDR2 FQGNSA. Trimming pared 4 bases from V and 4 bases from J, leaving 7 bases between. This CDR3 reads CASSSDSTEAFF. CDR3 bases: TGTGCCAGCAGCTCTGATAGCACTGAAGCTTTCTTT.

V usage is TRBV7-2 and J usage is TRBJ2-7, with 7 bases matching TRBD1. Germline V gene lookup returns CDR1 SGHTA and CDR2 FQGNSA. This CDR3 has 15 amino acids. Trimming took 5 bases from V and 0 from J; bases not matched to a gene: 7. CDR3 DNA: TGTGCCAGCAGCCCCTTCCGGGACAGCTCCTACGAGCAGTACTTC. It is translated as CASSPFRDSSYEQYF. The variable domain in full, with the rest retrieved from reference TRBV7-2 and TRBJ2-7, is GAGVSQSPSNKVTEKGKDVELRCDPISGHTALYWYRQSLGQGLEFLIYFQGNSAPDKSGLPSDRFSAERTGGSVSTLTIQRTQQEDSAVYLCASSPFRDSSYEQYFGPGTRLTVT.

The chain recombines TRBV28 with TRBJ2-7; D ambiguous. CDR1 and CDR2 (germline): MDHEN, SYDVKM. The V gene lost 6 bases and the J gene lost 7 bases, with 16 bases spanning the gap. This CDR3 contains 13 residues. DNA of the CDR3: TGTGCCAGCAGCTCCCCCCAAACCGGGGAGCAGTACTTC. Its translation: CASSSPQTGEQYF.

The chain links TRBV19 to TRBJ1-1; possible D gene TRBD1, 5 bases. CDR3 length equals 13 residues. V shed 9 bases and J shed 4 bases, with 15 bases lying between them. The germline CDR1 and CDR2 sequences are LNHDA and SQIVND (reference sequence). CDR3 protein: CASSPAGRTEAFF. CDR3 DNA: TGTGCCAGCTCCCCTGCGGGACGCACTGAAGCTTTCTTT.

The CDR3 nucleotides read TGTGCCAGCAGCGCAGGGACTAGCGCTACTGAGCAGTTCTTC. Amino acid sequence: CASSAGTSATEQFF. The chain joins TRBV6-4 to TRBJ2-1; 10 bases fit TRBD2. Germline CDR1 reads MRHNA; CDR2 reads SNTAGT. V was clipped by 6 bases and J by 9 bases; unmatched bases: 8. This CDR3 region has 14 residues.

The chain uses TRBV28 and TRBJ2-7, with 11 bases identical to TRBD1. V lost 4 bases and J lost 7; bases outside the gene matches: 9. Germline-derived CDR1 and CDR2 are MDHEN and SYDVKM. This CDR3 spans 15 amino acids. Here the CDR3 DNA reads TGTGCCAGCAGTTGGTCGGACAGGGGGCCGGGAGAGCAGTACTTC. This translates into CASSWSDRGPGEQYF.

CDR3 protein: CASSLALTGELFF. In DNA form, the CDR3 reads TGTGCCAGCAGCTTAGCTCTAACCGGGGAGCTGTTTTTT. The chain combines TRBV7-3 with TRBJ2-2; D gene unclear. This CDR3 is 13 amino acids long. V was clipped by 2 bases and J by 5 bases, with 6 bases between them. Germline CDR1 is SGHTA and CDR2 is FQGTGA.

The chain uses TRBV10-3 and TRBJ2-3, with TRBD2 matching 8 bases. CDR3 length equals 16 residues. V was clipped by 0 bases and J by 8 bases; unmatched bases: 10. CDR1 is ENHRY, CDR2 SYGVKD, per germline. The DNA for the CDR3 is TGTGCCATCAGTGAGTCGAAGCGGGAGAGGACCGGTACGCAGTATTTT. It yields the protein CAISESKRERTGTQYF.

The chain employs TRBV10-3 and TRBJ2-7; tentative D call: TRBD2 (5 bases). The germline gives CDR1 ENHRY, CDR2 SYGVKD. V was clipped by 0 bases and J by 0 bases, with 12 bases between them. The CDR3 sequence is 16 residues long. The CDR3 sequence: CAISESRAGTSYEQYF. In nucleotides, the CDR3 is TGTGCCATCAGTGAGTCTAGGGCGGGCACCTCCTACGAGCAGTACTTC.

The V and J genes are TRBV7-2 and TRBJ2-5, with 12 bases fitting TRBD2. Per germline, CDR1 SGHTA and CDR2 FQGNSA. The CDR3 contains 19 residues. Germline trimming cut 3 bases from V and 1 base from J; bases unmatched to any gene: 12. The CDR3 DNA follows: TGTGCCAGCAGCTTCGGTGAAGCTAGCGGGAGGGCCGCCCAAGAGACCCAGTACTTC. This encodes CASSFGEASGRAAQETQYF. Variable domain in full (rest from reference TRBV7-2 and TRBJ2-5): GAGVSQSPSNKVTEKGKDVELRCDPISGHTALYWYRQSLGQGLEFLIYFQGNSAPDKSGLPSDRFSAERTGGSVSTLTIQRTQQEDSAVYLCASSFGEASGRAAQETQYFGPGTRLLVL.

The CDR3 is CASSPGLTYGYTF. In DNA form, the CDR3 reads TGTGCCAGCAGCCCGGGACTGACTTATGGCTACACCTTC. The J gene is TRBJ1-2, the V gene TRBV6-5, with a tentative D call TRBD1 (5 bases). Trimming cost V 6 bases and J 5 bases, with 13 bases left between them. CDR3 size: 13 residues. Per germline, CDR1 MNHEY and CDR2 SVGAGI.

The chain joins TRBV28 to TRBJ1-1; a weak D match, TRBD1 (6 bases). The CDR3 extends over 14 amino acids. The V gene's germline CDR1 is MDHEN and CDR2 SYDVKM. The V end lost 3 bases, the J end lost 0 bases, and 8 bases lay between the germline ends. The CDR3 protein is CASSFGDMNTEAFF. The DNA for the CDR3 is TGTGCCAGCAGTTTCGGGGACATGAACACTGAAGCTTTCTTT.

The chain employs TRBV4-2 and TRBJ2-1, with TRBD2 matching 13 bases. This CDR3 contains 16 residues. V lost 5 bases to trimming and J lost 8 bases; unmatched junction nucleotides: 9. Germline loops: CDR1 LGHNA, CDR2 YNFKEQ. CDR3 amino acids: CASSGGVGLAGDEQFF. As DNA, the CDR3 is TGTGCCAGCAGCGGGGGGGTCGGACTAGCGGGAGATGAGCAGTTCTTC.

The CDR3 is CASSLRRGPVSSGANVLTF. The CDR3 DNA reads TGTGCCAGCAGCCTCCGCAGGGGGCCCGTGAGCTCTGGGGCCAACGTCCTGACTTTC. This rearrangement joins TRBV7-9 to TRBJ2-6; 8 bases map to TRBD1. CDR3 size: 19 residues. CDR1 and CDR2 from the germline V gene are SEHNR and FQNEAQ (reference sequence). Unmatched junction bases numbered 12, after V lost 5 bases and J lost 0 bases.

The rearrangement joins TRBV5-1 to TRBJ2-3, with D unresolved. The V gene lost 5 bases and the J gene lost 0 bases, with 7 bases spanning the gap. CDR1 and CDR2 (germline): SGHRS, YFSETQ. The CDR3 totals 13 residues. This CDR3 reads CASRIQSTDTQYF. CDR3 bases: TGCGCCAGCAGAATCCAGAGCACAGATACGCAGTATTTT.

J is TRBJ1-3 and V is TRBV12-5, with 7 bases aligning to TRBD1. The V segment lost 0 bases and the J segment 6 bases; nucleotides outside the gene matches: 17. CDR3 length equals 19 residues. Germline V gene sequence: CDR1 LGHNT, CDR2 FRNRAP. The CDR3 is CASGLVLYLGTDYPNTIYF. The CDR3 DNA is TGTGCTAGTGGTTTGGTACTATATCTAGGGACAGACTATCCAAACACCATATATTTT.

J is TRBJ2-2 and V is TRBV5-1; a weak D match, TRBD2 (5 bases). Germline V gene sequence: CDR1 SGHRS, CDR2 YFSETQ. The CDR3 extends over 16 amino acids. V lost 3 bases, J lost 3 bases, and 15 bases lay in between. CDR3 coding DNA: TGCGCCAGCAGCTATGGCCCCCTCGGGGACACCGGGGAGCTGTTTTTT. Protein: CASSYGPLGDTGELFF.

This rearrangement joins TRBV5-1 to TRBJ2-7; 7 nucleotides line up with TRBD2. Germline V lookup: CDR1 SGHRS, CDR2 YFSETQ. The CDR3 totals 15 residues. The V and J ends lost 1 base and 0 bases, in that order; junction bases with no gene match: 4. This CDR3 reads CASSLFRGSSYEQYF. Written as DNA, the CDR3 is TGCGCCAGCAGCTTGTTTCGCGGGAGCTCCTACGAGCAGTACTTC.

This sequence joins TRBV7-2 and TRBJ2-3; 14 bases align to TRBD2. Germline lookup yields CDR1 SGHTA and CDR2 FQGNSA. The CDR3 sequence is 18 residues long. Trimming removed 8 bases from V and 6 bases from J; junction bases left unmatched: 16. CDR3 in DNA: TGTGCCAGCCACATAGAACCCGGGCGGACTAGCGGGGGGGATACGCAGTATTTT. Its protein is CASHIEPGRTSGGDTQYF.

This rearrangement joins TRBV19 to TRBJ2-2; D possibly corresponds to TRBD1 (5 bases). Trimming cost V 1 base and J 6 bases, with 6 bases left between them. The length of the CDR3 is 13 residues. CDR1 LNHDA and CDR2 SQIVND come from the germline V gene (reference sequence). The CDR3 protein is CASSIGGAGELFF. CDR3 nucleotides: TGTGCCAGTAGTATAGGGGGCGCCGGGGAGCTGTTTTTT.

The CDR3 spells CATRRQVQWTEAFF. The CDR3 nucleotides read TGTGCCACCCGACGACAGGTTCAGTGGACTGAAGCTTTCTTT. This sequence joins TRBV10-3 and TRBJ1-1, with D maybe TRBD1 (6 bases). CDR3 size: 14 residues. CDR1 is ENHRY, CDR2 SYGVKD, per germline. V lost 10 bases and J lost 5, with 20 bases in between.

The rearrangement joins TRBV13 to TRBJ1-6, with D possibly TRBD1 on 5 matching bases. The CDR3 spans 11 residues. The V and J ends lost 3 bases and 15 bases respectively, with 9 bases between them. The germline gives CDR1 PRHDT, CDR2 FYEKMQ (reference sequence). The CDR3 DNA sequence: TGTGCCAGCAGCTTGGGGCAGCTCCTCCACTTT. Amino acid sequence: CASSLGQLLHF.

The chain recombines TRBV28 with TRBJ2-5; TRBD1 matches 7 bases. The length of the CDR3 is 16 residues. The ends lost 7 bases at V and 4 bases at J; junction bases unmatched: 15. Germline V gene lookup returns CDR1 MDHEN and CDR2 SYDVKM. The CDR3 loop is CASTLNPRDSLETQYF. CDR3 nucleotides: TGTGCCAGCACCCTCAACCCCCGGGACAGCCTAGAGACCCAGTACTTC.

The chain links TRBV7-9 to TRBJ2-1; D is perhaps TRBD2 (6 bases). V lost 6 bases and J 9 bases, leaving 21 bases between the germline ends. The CDR3 has 15 residues. Germline V gene sequence: CDR1 SEHNR, CDR2 FQNEAQ (reference sequence). The CDR3 region has the DNA TGTGCCAGCAGAACCCGGGACTCTGGTATCGTTGAGCAGTTCTTC. Protein product: CASRTRDSGIVEQFF.

This sequence joins TRBV7-2 and TRBJ2-1, with 7 bases fitting TRBD2. Germline V CDR1 and CDR2: SGHTA, FQGNSA. With 0 bases clipped from V and 3 bases from J, the junction kept 2 bases outside the gene matches. The CDR3 has 15 residues. CDR3 protein: CASSLAGGYYNEQFF. The CDR3 DNA sequence: TGTGCCAGCAGCTTAGCGGGGGGGTACTACAATGAGCAGTTCTTC.

The chain couples TRBV27 to TRBJ2-1, with 9 nucleotides matching TRBD1. V shed 6 bases and J 8 bases; nucleotides not matched to a gene: 5. This CDR3 has 13 residues. Germline CDR1 and CDR2: MNHEY and SMNVEV (reference sequence). In nucleotides, the CDR3 is TGTGCCAGCAGAAGGGACAGGGTCGATGAGCAGTTCTTC. This codes for CASRRDRVDEQFF.

The genes are TRBV9 and TRBJ2-5; D possibly corresponds to TRBD2 (6 bases). V lost 3 bases and J lost 2, with 14 bases in between. Per germline, CDR1 SGDLS and CDR2 YYNGEE. The CDR3 length is 15 residues. CDR3 region: CASSATGTGQETQYF. The CDR3 DNA sequence: TGTGCCAGCAGCGCTACTGGGACTGGGCAAGAGACCCAGTACTTC.

The chain uses TRBV6-1 and TRBJ2-3; 11 nucleotides align to TRBD2. This CDR3 contains 17 residues. V was pared by 1 base and J by 3 bases, with 6 bases of the junction left unmatched. CDR1 and CDR2 (germline): MNHNS, SASEGT. The CDR3 nucleotides read TGTGCCAGCAGTGAAGGGTTAGCGGGAGGGGAGACAGATACGCAGTATTTT. Protein sequence: CASSEGLAGGETDTQYF.

The rearrangement joins TRBV29-1 to TRBJ1-1, with D possibly being TRBD1 (5 bases). Looked up from germline, CDR1 is SQVTM and CDR2 is ANQGSEA. V lost 4 bases and J 0 bases, leaving 15 bases between the germline ends. This CDR3 has 15 residues. The CDR3 DNA is TGCAGCGTTGGAAACCCGATCAGGGTGAACACTGAAGCTTTCTTT. As protein: CSVGNPIRVNTEAFF.

The V gene is TRBV7-9, the J gene TRBJ1-2, with D perhaps matching TRBD1 (6 bases). V was trimmed by 3 bases and J by 7 bases, leaving 24 bases between them. The CDR3 is made up of 17 amino acids. Germline lookup yields CDR1 SEHNR and CDR2 FQNEAQ (reference sequence). The CDR3 here is CASSFVGAGAFSFGYTF. As DNA, the CDR3 is TGTGCCAGCAGCTTCGTAGGGGCAGGGGCCTTCTCGTTTGGCTACACCTTC.